This TCR beta chain was identified in a study of blood T cell repertoires in COVID-19. This clone was seen just once. The CDR3 extends over 16 amino acids. The V and J ends lost 1 base and 4 bases, in that order; junction bases with no gene match: 6. From germline, CDR1 is SGHNT and CDR2 YYREEE (reference sequence). Profiled with immunoSEQ multiplex PCR; TCRdb holds only in-frame clones, not every one. The table has around 140,000 clones, approximately 84% seen once. Participants reported their clinical history, and cohort assignment relied on those reports. The sample comprised PBMCs or T cells enriched from blood (not recorded which). The clonotype originates from a woman between 45 and 60 years old with acute COVID-19. The rearrangement joins TRBV5-4 to TRBJ2-5; 11 nucleotides agree with TRBD1. The CDR3 bases are TGTGCCAGCAGCTTGCCGAGGACAGGGGGCAGAGAGACCCAGTACTTC. It encodes CASSLPRTGGRETQYF.